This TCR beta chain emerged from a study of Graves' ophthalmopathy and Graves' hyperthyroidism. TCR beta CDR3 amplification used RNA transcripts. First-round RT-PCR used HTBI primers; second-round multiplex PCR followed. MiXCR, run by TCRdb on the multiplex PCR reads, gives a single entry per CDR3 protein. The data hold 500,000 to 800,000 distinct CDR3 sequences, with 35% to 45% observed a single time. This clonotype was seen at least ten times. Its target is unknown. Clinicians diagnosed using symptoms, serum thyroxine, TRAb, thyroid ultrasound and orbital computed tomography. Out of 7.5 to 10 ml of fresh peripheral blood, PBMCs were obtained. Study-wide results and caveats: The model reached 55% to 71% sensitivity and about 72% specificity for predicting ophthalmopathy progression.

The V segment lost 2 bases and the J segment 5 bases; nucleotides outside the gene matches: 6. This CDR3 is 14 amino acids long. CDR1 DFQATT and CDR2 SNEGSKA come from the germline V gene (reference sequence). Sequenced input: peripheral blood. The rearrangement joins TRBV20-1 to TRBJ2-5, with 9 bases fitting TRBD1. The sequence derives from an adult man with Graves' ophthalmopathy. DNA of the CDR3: TGCAGTGCTAGACCGACAGGGGGTAGGGAGACCCAGTACTTC. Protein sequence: CSARPTGGRETQYF.